These 20 T cell receptor beta chains were sequenced from one sample in a study of T cell responses to AZD1222 COVID-19 vaccine. The repertoire was sequenced with immunoSEQ multiplex PCR; TCRdb's copy has only in-frame clones and lacks some. This table holds 95,000 to 150,000 clones, about 89% found once. This specimen consisted of peripheral blood, obtained on day 0 of AZD1222 vaccination. These receptors were taken from an adult in good health.

This chain connects TRBV6-4 to TRBJ2-1; 13 bases are shared with TRBD2. CDR1 MRHNA and CDR2 SNTAGT come from the germline V gene. J gave up 5 bases and V 8 bases, and 6 bases lay outside the gene matches. The CDR3 spans 15 residues. In nucleotides, the CDR3 is TGTGCCAGCTCCTACGGGACTAGCGGGGACAATGAGCAGTTCTTC. Its protein is CASSYGTSGDNEQFF.

This chain joins TRBV14 and TRBJ2-1; TRBD2 matches at 9 bases. CDR3 size: 19 residues. The V and J ends lost 1 base and 4 bases, in that order; junction bases with no gene match: 14. Germline values: CDR1 SGHDN, CDR2 FVKESK. The CDR3 region has the DNA TGTGCCAGCAGCCAAGCGATGGCGGGAGGGTCCTTGGGTTACAATGAGCAGTTCTTC. It translates to CASSQAMAGGSLGYNEQFF.

This clone occurred once. The chain joins TRBV29-1 to TRBJ2-4, with 9 bases fitting TRBD2. The CDR3 has 13 amino acids. The germline V gene encodes CDR1 SQVTM and CDR2 ANQGSEA. V gave up 7 bases and J gave up 5 bases; unmatched junction bases: 6. The CDR3 DNA follows: TGCAGCGCGAAGGGCGGGGGGGAAAACATTCAGTACTTC. This codes for CSAKGGGENIQYF. Using reference TRBV29-1 and TRBJ2-4 for the parts outside the CDR3, the full variable domain is SAVISQKPSRDICQRGTSLTIQCQVDSQVTMMFWYRQQPGQSLTLIATANQGSEATYESGFVIDKFPISRPNLTFSTLTVSNMSPEDSSIYLCSAKGGGENIQYFGAGTRLSVL.

The V call is TRBV3-1 (or the pseudogene TRBV3-2), the J call TRBJ1-2; 8 bases agree with TRBD1. The germline gives CDR1 LGHDT, CDR2 YNNKEL (reference sequence). The CDR3 is 15 amino acids. The trim removed 1 base at V and 3 bases at J, leaving 4 bases unmatched. This CDR3 is CASSQGTGNYYGYTF. The DNA for the CDR3 is TGTGCCAGCAGCCAAGGGACAGGGAATTACTATGGCTACACCTTC.

The rearrangement uses TRBV5-1 and TRBJ2-5; 7 bases map to TRBD1. Per the germline V gene, CDR1 is SGHRS and CDR2 is YFSETQ. The CDR3 length is 14 residues. V trimming: 4 bases; J trimming: 1 base; junction bases outside the gene matches: 4. The CDR3 coding sequence is TGCGCCAGCAGCACACAGGGGTCCCAAGAGACCCAGTACTTC. Protein product: CASSTQGSQETQYF.

The chain joins TRBV2 to TRBJ1-4; TRBD1 might be the D (5 bases). Between the trimmed V and J ends, which lost 6 bases and 10 bases, there was a span of 21 bases. CDR3 size: 15 residues. Germline V CDR1 and CDR2: SNHLY, FYNNEI. The CDR3 spells CASRDQTVGRGKLFF. The DNA of the CDR3 is TGTGCCAGCAGGGACCAGACAGTAGGCCGAGGAAAACTGTTTTTT. The full variable domain, in which reference TRBV2 and TRBJ1-4 provide the parts outside the CDR3, is EPEVTQTPSHQVTQMGQEVILRCVPISNHLYFYWYRQILGQKVEFLVSFYNNEISEKSEIFDDQFSVERPDGSNFTLKIRSTKLEDSAMYFCASRDQTVGRGKLFFGSGTQLSVL.

The rearrangement links TRBV5-5 to TRBJ2-3; D gene ambiguous. V lost 1 base to trimming and J lost 0 bases, with 15 bases between them. This CDR3 has 17 residues. The V gene's germline CDR1 is SGHKS and CDR2 YYEKEE (reference sequence). CDR3 loop: CASSLRPWDTSTDTQYF. Here the CDR3 DNA reads TGTGCCAGCAGCTTGCGTCCCTGGGATACTAGCACAGATACGCAGTATTTT.

The J gene is TRBJ2-3, the V gene TRBV21-1; no DNA check was done on the table's D call, TRBD1. TRBV21-1 corresponds to a pseudogene. CDR3 length: 15 residues. CDR3 DNA sequence: TGTGCCAGCCGCGTCAGGGTCCCTAGCACAGATACGCAGTATTTT. Its translation: CASRVRVPSTDTQYF.

The V gene is TRBV4-3, the J gene TRBJ1-2; D is possibly TRBD1 (5 bases). The CDR3 length is 13 residues. The V gene's germline CDR1 is LGHNA and CDR2 YSLEER. V lost 0 bases and J lost 8, with 10 bases in between. The CDR3 sequence: CASSQDHRGGYTF. CDR3 DNA: TGCGCCAGCAGCCAAGATCATCGGGGGGGCTACACCTTC.

This clone turned up a few times. This chain joins TRBV6-5 and TRBJ1-4; D perhaps matches TRBD1 (6 bases). CDR3 length equals 15 residues. V lost 6 bases and J lost 3, with 14 bases in between. Per the germline V gene, CDR1 is MNHEY and CDR2 is SVGAGI. The CDR3 region is CASRGGGLANEKLFF. In DNA, the CDR3 is TGTGCCAGCAGGGGGGGCGGGCTGGCTAATGAAAAACTGTTTTTT.

The rearrangement uses TRBV14 and TRBJ1-2; no clear D. Germline loops: CDR1 SGHDN, CDR2 FVKESK. The V end was cut by 3 bases, the J end by 5 bases, with 7 bases between. CDR3 size: 12 residues. CDR3 in amino acids: CASSHGGYGYTF. In DNA form, the CDR3 reads TGTGCCAGCAGCCACGGTGGGTATGGCTACACCTTC.

The rearrangement links TRBV28 to TRBJ2-2, with unresolved D. With 6 bases removed from V and 0 bases from J, the gap between germline ends came to 11 bases. The CDR3 totals 15 residues. In germline, CDR1 is MDHEN, CDR2 SYDVKM. For the CDR3, the DNA is TGTGCCAGCAGCTCAGCAAGCGCGAACACCGGGGAGCTGTTTTTT. Translated: CASSSASANTGELFF. The variable domain in full, completed from reference TRBV28 and TRBJ2-2, reads DVKVTQSSRYLVKRTGEKVFLECVQDMDHENMFWYRQDPGLGLRLIYFSYDVKMKEKGDIPEGYSVSREKKERFSLILESASTNQTSMYLCASSSASANTGELFFGEGSRLTVL.

The chain has TRBV5-6 and TRBJ2-7, with D perhaps TRBD1 (5 bases). Germline CDR1 reads SGHDT; CDR2 reads YYEEEE. The CDR3 runs 15 residues. The ends were cut back, 4 bases at V and 0 bases at J, with 14 bases in the middle. The CDR3, as DNA: TGTGCCAGCAGCAGAGGACAAATTTACTCCTACGAGCAGTACTTC. Encoded protein: CASSRGQIYSYEQYF.

The chain has TRBV7-2 and TRBJ2-3; TRBD2 matches 8 bases. The CDR3 totals 15 residues. The ends lost 7 bases at V and 0 bases at J; junction bases unmatched: 6. Germline CDR1 and CDR2: SGHTA and FQGNSA. The CDR3 is CASNPSGHSTDTQYF. The CDR3, as DNA: TGTGCCAGCAACCCTAGCGGGCATAGCACAGATACGCAGTATTTT.

The J gene is TRBJ1-1, the V gene TRBV5-8, with D tentatively TRBD1 (5 bases). This CDR3 has 13 residues. Germline V lookup: CDR1 SGHTS, CDR2 YDEGEE. V lost 4 bases and J 6 bases, leaving 13 bases between the germline ends. The DNA of the CDR3 is TGTGCCAGCAGCCCCTGGAGGGACGCTGAAGCTTTCTTT. It specifies CASSPWRDAEAFF. Full variable domain (remainder filled in from reference TRBV5-8 and TRBJ1-1): EAGVTQSPTHLIKTRGQQATLRCSPISGHTSVYWYQQALGLGLQFLLWYDEGEERNRGNFPPRFSGRQFPNYSSELNVNALELEDSALYLCASSPWRDAEAFFGQGTRLTVV.

The chain recombines TRBV5-1 with TRBJ1-6; 8 bases agree with TRBD1. Germline lookup yields CDR1 SGHRS and CDR2 YFSETQ. The CDR3 is 16 amino acids. V was pared by 4 bases and J by 4 bases, with 7 bases of the junction left unmatched. CDR3 protein: CASSAGQDPYNSPLHF. DNA of the CDR3: TGCGCCAGCAGCGCGGGACAGGACCCATATAATTCACCCCTCCACTTT.

Turning to this clone: The sample carries other DNA sequences with the same CDR3. This chain's CDR3 is CASSHRGTDSPLHF. The CDR3 DNA reads as TGTGCCAGCAGCCATCGGGGAACGGATTCACCCCTCCACTTT. The genes are TRBV3-1 (or the pseudogene TRBV3-2) and TRBJ1-6; D gene unclear. There are 14 residues in the CDR3. Germline CDR1 reads LGHDT; CDR2 reads YNNKEL (reference sequence). Between the trimmed V and J ends, which lost 3 bases and 8 bases, there was a span of 11 bases.

In its sample, this clone was seen once. The chain employs TRBV6-5 and TRBJ1-2, with D perhaps TRBD1 (6 bases). The V gene lost 2 bases and the J gene lost 8 bases, with 12 bases spanning the gap. This CDR3 region has 13 residues. The germline V gene has CDR1 MNHEY and CDR2 SVGAGI. CDR3 sequence: CASSYPGARGYTF. The CDR3 DNA follows: TGTGCCAGCAGTTACCCGGGGGCGAGGGGCTACACCTTC.

The V gene is TRBV2, the J gene TRBJ1-2; TRBD1 is a possible D gene (5 bases). V lost 0 bases to trimming and J lost 8 bases, with 13 bases between them. CDR1 is SNHLY, CDR2 FYNNEI, per germline. The CDR3 has 14 amino acids. This chain's CDR3 is CASSEARSGWGYTF. In DNA, the CDR3 is TGTGCCAGCAGTGAAGCGAGGTCAGGGTGGGGCTACACCTTC.

This clone was seen once. The rearrangement joins TRBV5-1 to TRBJ2-2; D might be TRBD1 (6 bases). Trimming shortened V by 4 bases and J by 1 base, and 11 bases separated the two germline ends. The CDR3 length is 15 residues. Germline V gene sequence: CDR1 SGHRS, CDR2 YFSETQ. The CDR3 loop reads CASSARGGNTGELFF. CDR3 sequence (DNA): TGCGCCAGCAGCGCCAGGGGCGGGAACACCGGGGAGCTGTTTTTT.